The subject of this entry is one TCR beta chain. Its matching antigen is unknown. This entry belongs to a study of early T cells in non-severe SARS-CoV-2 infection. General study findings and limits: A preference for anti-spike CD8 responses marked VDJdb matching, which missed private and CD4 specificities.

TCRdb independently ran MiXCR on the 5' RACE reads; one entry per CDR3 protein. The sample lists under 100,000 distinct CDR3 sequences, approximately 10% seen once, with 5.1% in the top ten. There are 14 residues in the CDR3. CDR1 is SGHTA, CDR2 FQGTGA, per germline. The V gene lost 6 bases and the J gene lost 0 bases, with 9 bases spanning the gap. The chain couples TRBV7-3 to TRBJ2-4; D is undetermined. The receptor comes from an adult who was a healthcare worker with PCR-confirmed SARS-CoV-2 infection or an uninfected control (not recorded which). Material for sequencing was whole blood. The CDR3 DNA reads TGTGCCAGCAGGTCCGTGGAAGCCAAAAACATTCAGTACTTC. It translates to CASRSVEAKNIQYF.